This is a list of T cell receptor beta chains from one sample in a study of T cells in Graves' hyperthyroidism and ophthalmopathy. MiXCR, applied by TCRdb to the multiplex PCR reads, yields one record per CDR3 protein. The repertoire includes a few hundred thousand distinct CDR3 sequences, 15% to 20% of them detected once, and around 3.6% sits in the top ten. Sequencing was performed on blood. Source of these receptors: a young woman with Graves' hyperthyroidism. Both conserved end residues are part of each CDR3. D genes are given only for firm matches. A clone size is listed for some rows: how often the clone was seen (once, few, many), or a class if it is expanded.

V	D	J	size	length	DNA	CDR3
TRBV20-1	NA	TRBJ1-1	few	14	TGCAGTGCTAGAATCGGAGGGGCGCGGACTGAAGCTTGCTTT	CSARIGGARTEACF
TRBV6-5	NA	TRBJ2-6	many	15	TGTGCCAGCAGTTATTCCCGAACTGGGGCCAACGTCCTGACTTTC	CASSYSRTGANVLTF
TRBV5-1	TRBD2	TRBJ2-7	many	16	TGCGCCAGCAGCTTTAGGGGAGGGCATGACTTCTACGAGCAGTACTTC	CASSFRGGHDFYEQYF
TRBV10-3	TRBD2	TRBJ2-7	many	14	TGTGCCATCTCGGAAGAACTAGCGGGGACCGAGCAGTACTTC	CAISEELAGTEQYF
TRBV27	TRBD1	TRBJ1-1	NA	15	TGTGCCAGCAGTCCGAGGACAGGGACGGGCACTGAAGCTTTCTTT	CASSPRTGTGTEAFF
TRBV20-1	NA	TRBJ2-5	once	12	TGCAGTGCCGTGTCCGATGTTATTGGTCAGTACTTC	CSAVSDVIGQYF
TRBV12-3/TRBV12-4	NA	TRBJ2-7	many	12	TGTGCCAGCAGTTTCCCCTACTACGAGCAGTACTTC	CASSFPYYEQYF
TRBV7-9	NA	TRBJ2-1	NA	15	TGTGCCAGCAGCTTAGGTAGCGGACCCTACAATGAGCAGTTCTTC	CASSLGSGPYNEQFF
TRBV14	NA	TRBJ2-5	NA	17	TGTGCCAGCAGCCAAGATCGTGCAAGTTGGGGGCAAGAGACCCAGTACTTC	CASSQDRASWGQETQYF
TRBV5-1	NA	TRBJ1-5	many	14	TGCGCCAGCAGCTTAGGGCAGGTCGGTCAGCCCCAGCATTTT	CASSLGQVGQPQHF
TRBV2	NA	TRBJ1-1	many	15	TGTGCCAGCAGTGAAGCGCTTCTGGGAACCCCGAAAGCTTTCTTT	CASSEALLGTPKAFF
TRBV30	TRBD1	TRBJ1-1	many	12	TGTGCCTGCTCGGGACAGTACACTGAAGCTTTCTTT	CACSGQYTEAFF
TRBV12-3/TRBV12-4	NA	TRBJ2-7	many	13	TGTGCCAGCAGTTTAGAGGTAGCCCTTCCGCAGTACTTC	CASSLEVALPQYF
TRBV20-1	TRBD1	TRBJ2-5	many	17	TGCAGTGCTAGAGATGATGGCGACAGGGGGCGGGGAGAGACCCAGTACTTC	CSARDDGDRGRGETQYF
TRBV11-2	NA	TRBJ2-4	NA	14	TGTGCCAGCAGCTTATTGTTAGCCAAAAACATTAAGTACTTC	CASSLLLAKNIKYF
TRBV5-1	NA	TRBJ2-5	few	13	TGCGCCAGCAGCTTGGCCACAGGAGAGACCCAGTACTTC	CASSLATGETQYF
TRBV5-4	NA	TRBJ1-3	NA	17	TGTGCCAGCAGCGTGGTCGGGGGCCCCCACTCTGGAAACACCATATATTTT	CASSVVGGPHSGNTIYF
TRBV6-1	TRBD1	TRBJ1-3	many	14	TGTGCCAGCAGGATGGACAGGACTGGAAACACCATATATTTT	CASRMDRTGNTIYF
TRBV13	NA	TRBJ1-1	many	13	TGTGCCAGCAGCTTAATCTCCAGCACTGAAGCTTTCTTT	CASSLISSTEAFF
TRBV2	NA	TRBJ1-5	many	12	TGTGCCAGCAGGGCCAGGGGTCAGCCCCAGCATTTT	CASRARGQPQHF
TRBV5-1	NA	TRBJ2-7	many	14	TGCGCCAGCAGCTTGGAGAGGTCTTCCTACGAGCAGTACTTC	CASSLERSSYEQYF
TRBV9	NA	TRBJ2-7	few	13	TGTGCCAGCAGCGGGGACGGACCCTACGAGCAGTACTTC	CASSGDGPYEQYF
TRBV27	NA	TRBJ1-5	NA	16	TGTGCCAGCAGTCCCCGGATGGGATATAGCAATCAGCCCCAGCATTTT	CASSPRMGYSNQPQHF
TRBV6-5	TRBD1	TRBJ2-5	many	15	TGTGCCAGCAGTTACTCGAGACAGGGCAGGGAGACCCAGTACTTC	CASSYSRQGRETQYF
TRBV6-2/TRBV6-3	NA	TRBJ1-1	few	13	TGTGCCAGCACCTATGGCGGGAGCACTGAAGCTTTCTTT	CASTYGGSTEAFF
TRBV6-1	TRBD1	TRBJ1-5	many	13	TGTGCCAGCAGTGTTATGACAGGGGAAAACCAGCATTTT	CASSVMTGENQHF
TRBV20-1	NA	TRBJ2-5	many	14	TGCAGTGTCCTGCCCCTCCGCAGGGAAAAGACCCAGTACTTC	CSVLPLRREKTQYF
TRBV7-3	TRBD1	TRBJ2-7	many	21	TGTGCCAGCAGCTTCACCCTGGTTGGGGCCTTACAGGGGCGATATACCTACGAGCAGTACTTC	CASSFTLVGALQGRYTYEQYF
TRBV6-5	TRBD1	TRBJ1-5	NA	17	TGTGCCAGCAGTTCGCCATTTGGGGACAGGGTCAATCAGCCCCAGCATTTT	CASSSPFGDRVNQPQHF
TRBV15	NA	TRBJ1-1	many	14	TGTGCCACCAGCCGGCAGACGGTGAACACTGAAGCTTTCTTT	CATSRQTVNTEAFF
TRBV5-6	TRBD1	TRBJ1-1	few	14	TGTGCCAGCACCCTAGGGCCAGGGGGTACTGAAGCTTTCTTT	CASTLGPGGTEAFF
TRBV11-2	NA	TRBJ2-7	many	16	TGTGCCAGCAGCTTAGAGGGGGGGCGATTCTCCTACGAGCAGTACTTC	CASSLEGGRFSYEQYF
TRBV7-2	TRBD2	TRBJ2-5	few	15	TGTGCCAGCAGCTTTGCGGGGGGGCAGATGGAGACCCAGTACTTC	CASSFAGGQMETQYF
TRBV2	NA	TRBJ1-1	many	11	TGTGCCAGCAAAATGAACACTGAAGCTTTCTTT	CASKMNTEAFF
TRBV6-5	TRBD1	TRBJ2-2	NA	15	TGTGCCAGCAGTTTTAACAGGGGGCTAACCGGGGAGCTGTTTTTT	CASSFNRGLTGELFF
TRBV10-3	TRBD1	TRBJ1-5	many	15	TGTGCCATCAGTGACCAGACAGGGGGCAATCAGCCCCGGCATTTT	CAISDQTGGNQPRHF
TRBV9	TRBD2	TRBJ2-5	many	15	TGTGCCAGCAGCCGGTCCCCTAGCGGGGGCGAGACCCAGTACTTC	CASSRSPSGGETQYF
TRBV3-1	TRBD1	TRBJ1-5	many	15	TGTGCCAGCAGCCAAGAAGCAGGGGGGAATCAGCCCCAGCATTTT	CASSQEAGGNQPQHF
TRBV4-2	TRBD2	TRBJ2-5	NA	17	TGTGCCAGCAGCCAAGATGGTGGACTAGCGGGACAAGAGACCCAGTACTTC	CASSQDGGLAGQETQYF
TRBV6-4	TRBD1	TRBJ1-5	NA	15	TGTGCCAGCAGTGGAGGGGCAGGGGGCAGGGGGCCCCAGCATTTT	CASSGGAGGRGPQHF
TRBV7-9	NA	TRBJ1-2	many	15	TGTGCCAGCAGTCCTCCGGGGATGATTAACTATGGCTACACCTTC	CASSPPGMINYGYTF
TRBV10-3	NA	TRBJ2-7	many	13	TGTGCCATCAGTGAGGCAGGGTCGGGGGAGCAGTACTTC	CAISEAGSGEQYF
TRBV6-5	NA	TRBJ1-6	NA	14	TGTGCCAGCAGTCTACACAGCTCTAATTCACCCCTCCACTTT	CASSLHSSNSPLHF
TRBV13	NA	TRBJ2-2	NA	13	TGTGCCAGCAGCTCCCGAACCACCGGGGAGCTGTTTTTT	CASSSRTTGELFF
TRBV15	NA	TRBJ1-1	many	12	TGTGCCACCAGCGGACTGTCTACTGAAGCTTTCTTT	CATSGLSTEAFF
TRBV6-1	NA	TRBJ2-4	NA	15	TGTGCCAGCAGTGGGGGGGCGCTCGGCAAAAACATTCAGTACTTC	CASSGGALGKNIQYF
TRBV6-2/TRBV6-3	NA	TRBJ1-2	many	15	TGTGCCAGCAGTCCCAGGGGCAGCCAAACCTATGGCTACACCTTC	CASSPRGSQTYGYTF
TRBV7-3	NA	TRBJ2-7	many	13	TGTGCCAGCAGCGAGGGAGGTGAGACCGAGCAGTACTTC	CASSEGGETEQYF
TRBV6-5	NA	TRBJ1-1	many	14	TGTGCCAGCAGTTACGGTGGCGGCATCACTGAAGCTTTCTTT	CASSYGGGITEAFF
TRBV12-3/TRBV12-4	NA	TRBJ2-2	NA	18	TGTGCCAGCAGTTTAGCTCCTGGGGACCTACGGAGTACCGGGGAGCTGTTTTTT	CASSLAPGDLRSTGELFF
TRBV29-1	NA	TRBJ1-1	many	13	TGCAGCGTTGAAGTACCCATGAACACTGAAGCTTTCTTT	CSVEVPMNTEAFF
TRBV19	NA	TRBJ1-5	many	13	TGTGCCAGTAGTTCCCGGGGGCCTCAGCCCCAGCATTTT	CASSSRGPQPQHF
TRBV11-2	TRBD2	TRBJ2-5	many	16	TGTGCCAGCAGCGTCTCGGGACTACCATTCCAAGAGACCCAGTACTTC	CASSVSGLPFQETQYF
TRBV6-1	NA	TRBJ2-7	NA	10	TGTGCCAGCAGTGAAGGACAGGAGTACTTC	CASSEGQEYF
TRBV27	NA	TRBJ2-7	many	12	TGTGCCAGCACCGGCCAGGGGGGCGAGCAGTACTTC	CASTGQGGEQYF
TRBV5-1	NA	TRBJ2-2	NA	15	TGCGCCAGCAGCCCCTTTACGGGGGACACCGGGGAGCTGTTTTTT	CASSPFTGDTGELFF
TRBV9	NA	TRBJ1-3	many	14	TGTGCCAGCAGCGGACAGGACTCTGGAAACACCATATATTTT	CASSGQDSGNTIYF
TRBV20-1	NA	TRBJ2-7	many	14	TGCAGTGCTAGCTTGGACACGGATTCCTACGAGCAGTACTTC	CSASLDTDSYEQYF
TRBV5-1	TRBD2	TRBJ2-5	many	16	TGCGCCAGCAGCTTGGCCGGGAGGGCCATGCAAGAGACCCAGTACTTC	CASSLAGRAMQETQYF
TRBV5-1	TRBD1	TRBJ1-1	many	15	TGCGCCAGCAGTATGGGGGCAGGGGGCCTCGGTGAAGCTTTCTTT	CASSMGAGGLGEAFF